The clone carrying this T cell receptor (beta chain) was detected many times. As yet, its antigen is unknown. How the authors handled the data: Clinicopathological groups differed in CDR3, with these differences serving to build a distant-metastasis classifier for papillary thyroid cancer. TCRdb ran MiXCR on the PCR reads. Clone size and V and J calls follow TCRdb, not the original study. The repertoire holds about 21,000 clones, with about 30% as singletons. This record comes from a study of metastatic and nonmetastatic thyroid tumors. Study-level information: Peripheral blood and tumor or nodule samples from malignant and benign thyroid patients were compared.

No patient had received any treatment before thyroid surgery. Findings and caveats of the study: A significant increase in TCR beta diversity was reportedly seen in malignant thyroid tumors relative to benign nodules, in blood and tumor.

Sequencing was done on a sample of blood. This clonotype was obtained from a female donor with papillary thyroid cancer or a benign thyroid nodule (not recorded which). Some clones in this sample may be carry-over from other donors' samples.

The DNA of the CDR3 is TGCAGTGCTAGCGATGCGGACAGGGGGGCCACCGGGGAGCTGTTTTTT. It encodes CSASDADRGATGELFF. The chain uses TRBV20-1 and TRBJ2-2, with 10 bases matching TRBD1. CDR1 and CDR2 (germline): DFQATT, SNEGSKA (reference sequence). CDR3 length equals 16 residues. The J segment lost 4 bases and the V segment lost 3 bases, leaving 8 bases of the junction unmatched.